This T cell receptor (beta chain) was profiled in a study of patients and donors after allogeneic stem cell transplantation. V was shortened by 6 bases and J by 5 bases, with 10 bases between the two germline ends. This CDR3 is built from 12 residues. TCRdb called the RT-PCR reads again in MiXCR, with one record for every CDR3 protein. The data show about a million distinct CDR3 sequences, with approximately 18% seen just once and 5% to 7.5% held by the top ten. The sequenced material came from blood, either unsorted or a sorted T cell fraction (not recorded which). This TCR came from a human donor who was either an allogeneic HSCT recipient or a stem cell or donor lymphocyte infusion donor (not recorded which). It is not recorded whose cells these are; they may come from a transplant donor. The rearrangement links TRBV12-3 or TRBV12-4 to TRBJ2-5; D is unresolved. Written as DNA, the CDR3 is TGTGCCAGCAGCCCTCGAAGTGAGACCCAGTACTTC. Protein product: CASSPRSETQYF.